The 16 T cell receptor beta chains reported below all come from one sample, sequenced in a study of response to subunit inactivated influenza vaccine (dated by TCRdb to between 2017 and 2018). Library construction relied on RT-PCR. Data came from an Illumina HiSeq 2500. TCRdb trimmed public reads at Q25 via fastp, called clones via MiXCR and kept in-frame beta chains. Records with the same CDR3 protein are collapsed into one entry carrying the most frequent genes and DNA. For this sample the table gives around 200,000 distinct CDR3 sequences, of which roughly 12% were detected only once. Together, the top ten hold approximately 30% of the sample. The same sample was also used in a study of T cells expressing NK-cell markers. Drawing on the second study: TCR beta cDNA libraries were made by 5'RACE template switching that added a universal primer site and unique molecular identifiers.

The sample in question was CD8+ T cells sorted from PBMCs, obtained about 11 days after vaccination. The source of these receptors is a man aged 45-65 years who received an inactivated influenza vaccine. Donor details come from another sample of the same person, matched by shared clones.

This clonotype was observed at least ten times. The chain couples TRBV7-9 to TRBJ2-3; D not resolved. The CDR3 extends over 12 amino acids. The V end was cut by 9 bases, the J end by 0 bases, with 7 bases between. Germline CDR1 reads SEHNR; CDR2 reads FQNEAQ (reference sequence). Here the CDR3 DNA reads TGTGCCAGTATTTCTAGCACAGATACGCAGTATTTT. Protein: CASISSTDTQYF. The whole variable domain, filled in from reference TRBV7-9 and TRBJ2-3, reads DTGVSQNPRHKITKRGQNVTFRCDPISEHNRLYWYRQTLGQGPEFLTYFQNEAQLEKSRLLSDRFSAERPKGSFSTLEIQRTEQGDSAMYLCASISSTDTQYFGPGTRLTVL.

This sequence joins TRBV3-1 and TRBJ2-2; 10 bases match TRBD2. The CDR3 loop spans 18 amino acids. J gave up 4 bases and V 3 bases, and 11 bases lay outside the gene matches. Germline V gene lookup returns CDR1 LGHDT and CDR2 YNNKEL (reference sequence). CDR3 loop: CASSHRKLAGISTGELFF. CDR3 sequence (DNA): TGTGCCAGCAGCCATCGCAAACTAGCGGGGATAAGCACCGGGGAGCTGTTTTTT.

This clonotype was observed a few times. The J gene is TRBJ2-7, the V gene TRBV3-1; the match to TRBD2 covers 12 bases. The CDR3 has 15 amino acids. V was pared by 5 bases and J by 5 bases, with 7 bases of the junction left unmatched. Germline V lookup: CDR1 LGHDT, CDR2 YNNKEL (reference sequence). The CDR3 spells CASSTRTSGVHEQYF. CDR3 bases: TGTGCCAGCAGCACTCGGACTAGCGGGGTCCACGAGCAGTACTTC.

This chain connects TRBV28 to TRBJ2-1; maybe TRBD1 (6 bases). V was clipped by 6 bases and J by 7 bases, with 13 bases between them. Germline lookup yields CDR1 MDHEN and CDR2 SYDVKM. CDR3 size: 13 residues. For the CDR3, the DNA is TGTGCCAGCAGCAGACAGGACTGGAATGAGCAGTTCTTC. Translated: CASSRQDWNEQFF. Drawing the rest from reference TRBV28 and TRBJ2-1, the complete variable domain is DVKVTQSSRYLVKRTGEKVFLECVQDMDHENMFWYRQDPGLGLRLIYFSYDVKMKEKGDIPEGYSVSREKKERFSLILESASTNQTSMYLCASSRQDWNEQFFGPGTRLTVL.

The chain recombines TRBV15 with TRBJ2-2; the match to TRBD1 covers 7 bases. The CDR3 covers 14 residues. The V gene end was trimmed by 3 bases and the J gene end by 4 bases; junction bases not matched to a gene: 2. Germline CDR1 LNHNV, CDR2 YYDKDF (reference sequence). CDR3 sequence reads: CATSSTGVTGELFF. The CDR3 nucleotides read TGTGCCACCAGCAGTACAGGGGTCACCGGGGAGCTGTTTTTT.

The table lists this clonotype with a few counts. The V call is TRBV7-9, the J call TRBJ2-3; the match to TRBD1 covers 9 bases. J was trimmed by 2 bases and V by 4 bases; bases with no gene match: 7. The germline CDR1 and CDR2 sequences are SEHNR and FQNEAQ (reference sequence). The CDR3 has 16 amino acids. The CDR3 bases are TGTGCCAGCAGCTCAAGACAGGGGGACCCCACAGATACGCAGTATTTT. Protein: CASSSRQGDPTDTQYF.

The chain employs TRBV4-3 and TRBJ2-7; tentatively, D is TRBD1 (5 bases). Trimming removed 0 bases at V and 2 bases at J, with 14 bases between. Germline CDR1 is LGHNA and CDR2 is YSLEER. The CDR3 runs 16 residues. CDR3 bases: TGCGCCAGCAGCCAAGAGGTAGAACAGGCCGCCTACGAGCAGTACTTC. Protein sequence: CASSQEVEQAAYEQYF.

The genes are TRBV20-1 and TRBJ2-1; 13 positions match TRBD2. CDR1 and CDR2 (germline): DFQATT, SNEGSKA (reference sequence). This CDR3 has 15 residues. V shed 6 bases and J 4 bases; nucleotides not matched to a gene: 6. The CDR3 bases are TGCAGTGCACCGACTAGCGGGGGGCAATACAATGAGCAGTTCTTC. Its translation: CSAPTSGGQYNEQFF.

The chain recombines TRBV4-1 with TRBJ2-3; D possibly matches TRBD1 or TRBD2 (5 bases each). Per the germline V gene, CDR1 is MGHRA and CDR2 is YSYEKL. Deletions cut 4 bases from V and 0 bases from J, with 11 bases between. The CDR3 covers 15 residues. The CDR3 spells CASSRGPPSTDTQYF. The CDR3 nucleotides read TGCGCCAGCAGCCGGGGACCCCCTAGCACAGATACGCAGTATTTT.

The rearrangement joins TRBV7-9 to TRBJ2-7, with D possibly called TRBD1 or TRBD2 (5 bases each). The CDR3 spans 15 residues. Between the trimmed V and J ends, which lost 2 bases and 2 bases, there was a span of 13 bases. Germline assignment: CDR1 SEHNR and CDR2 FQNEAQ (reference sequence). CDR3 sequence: CASSLHGTSAYEQYF. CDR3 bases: TGTGCCAGCAGCTTACACGGGACGAGTGCCTACGAGCAGTACTTC.

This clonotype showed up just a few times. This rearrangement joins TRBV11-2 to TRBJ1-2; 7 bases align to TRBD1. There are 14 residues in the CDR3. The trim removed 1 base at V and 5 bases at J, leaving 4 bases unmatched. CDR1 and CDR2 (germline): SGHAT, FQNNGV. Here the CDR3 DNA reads TGTGCCAGCAGCTTAGCCGGGACAGAGTATGGCTACACCTTC. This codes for CASSLAGTEYGYTF.

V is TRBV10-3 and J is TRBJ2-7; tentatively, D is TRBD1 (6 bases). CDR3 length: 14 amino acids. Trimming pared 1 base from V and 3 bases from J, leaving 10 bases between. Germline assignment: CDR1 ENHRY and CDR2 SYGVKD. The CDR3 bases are TGTGCCATCAGTGAGTTTACAGGGAGCTACGAGCAGTACTTC. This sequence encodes CAISEFTGSYEQYF.

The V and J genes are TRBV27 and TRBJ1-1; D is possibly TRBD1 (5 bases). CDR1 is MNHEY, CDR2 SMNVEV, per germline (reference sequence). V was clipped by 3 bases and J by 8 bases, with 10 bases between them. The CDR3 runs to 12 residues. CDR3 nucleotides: TGTGCCAGCAGTTTGTATCAGGGAGAAGCTTTCTTT. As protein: CASSLYQGEAFF.

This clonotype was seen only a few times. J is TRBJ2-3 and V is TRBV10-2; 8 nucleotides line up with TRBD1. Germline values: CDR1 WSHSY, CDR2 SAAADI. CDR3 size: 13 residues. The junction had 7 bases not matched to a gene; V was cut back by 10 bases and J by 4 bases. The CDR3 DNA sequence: TGCGCCACCGAGGACAGGGTGGCAGATACGCAGTATTTT. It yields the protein CATEDRVADTQYF.

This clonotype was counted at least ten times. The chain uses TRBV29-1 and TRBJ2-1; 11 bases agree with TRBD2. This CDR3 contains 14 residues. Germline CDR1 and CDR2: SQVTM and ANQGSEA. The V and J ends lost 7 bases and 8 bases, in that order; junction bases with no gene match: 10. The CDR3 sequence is CSAVTSGIRDEQFF. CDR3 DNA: TGCAGCGCTGTGACTAGCGGGATCCGCGATGAGCAGTTCTTC.

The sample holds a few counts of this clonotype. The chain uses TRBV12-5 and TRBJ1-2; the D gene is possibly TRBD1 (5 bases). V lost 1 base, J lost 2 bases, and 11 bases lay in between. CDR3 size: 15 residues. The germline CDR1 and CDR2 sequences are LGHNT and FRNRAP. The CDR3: CASGLGGHSNYGYTF. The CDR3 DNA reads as TGTGCTAGTGGTTTGGGTGGACACTCCAACTATGGCTACACCTTC. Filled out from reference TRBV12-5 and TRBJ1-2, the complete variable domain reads DARVTQTPRHKVTEMGQEVTMRCQPILGHNTVFWYRQTMMQGLELLAYFRNRAPLDDSGMPKDRFSAEMPDATLATLKIQPSEPRDSAVYFCASGLGGHSNYGYTFGSGTRLTVV.